This paragraph covers one T cell receptor (beta chain) sequence. The CDR3 is made up of 16 amino acids. Germline V gene sequence: CDR1 SGHTA, CDR2 FQGTGA. Deletions cut 5 bases from V and 2 bases from J, with 17 bases between. Libraries were prepared by immunoSEQ multiplex PCR; TCRdb keeps only in-frame clonotypes and omits some of them. The sample shows some 150,000 clones, about 86% of them seen only once. This sample stems from a study of blood T cell repertoires in COVID-19. The overall study: Italy, Spain and the United States were the sources of the convalescent and acute COVID-19 samples. PBMCs, B-cell-depleted T cells, or T cells provided the cDNA or gDNA that made up the material.

The J gene is TRBJ2-3, the V gene TRBV7-3, with a possible D match to TRBD1 (7 bases). The specimen sequenced was peripheral blood. The source is a woman aged 80 or over with acute or convalescent COVID-19. CDR3 in amino acids: CASSPGVTGTTDTQYF. The CDR3 region has the DNA TGTGCCAGCAGCCCGGGGGTGACAGGGACCACAGATACGCAGTATTTT. Using reference TRBV7-3 and TRBJ2-3 for the parts outside the CDR3, the full variable domain is GAGVSQTPSNKVTEKGKYVELRCDPISGHTALYWYRQSLGQGPEFLIYFQGTGAADDSGLPNDRFFAVRPEGSVSTLKIQRTERGDSAVYLCASSPGVTGTTDTQYFGPGTRLTVL.